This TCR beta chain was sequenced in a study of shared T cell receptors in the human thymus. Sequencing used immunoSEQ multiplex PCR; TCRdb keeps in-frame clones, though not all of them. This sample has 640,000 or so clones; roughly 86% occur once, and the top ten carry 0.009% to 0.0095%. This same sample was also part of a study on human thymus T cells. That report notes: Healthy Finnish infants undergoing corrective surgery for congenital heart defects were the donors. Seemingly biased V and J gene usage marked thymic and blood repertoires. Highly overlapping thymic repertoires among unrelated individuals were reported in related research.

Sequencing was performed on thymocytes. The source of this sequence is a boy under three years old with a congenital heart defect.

In DNA form, the CDR3 reads TGTGCCAGCAGTGTAGGGACTAGCGGGTCCTACGAGCAGTACTTC. Its translation: CASSVGTSGSYEQYF. The chain links TRBV2 to TRBJ2-7; 12 bases are a match to TRBD2. This CDR3 spans 15 amino acids. V lost 4 bases, J lost 1 base, and 2 bases stayed unmatched. Per germline, CDR1 SNHLY and CDR2 FYNNEI.